This TCR beta chain was recovered during a study of T-cell reconstitution after alpha-beta-depleted transplantation in children. There are 16 residues in the CDR3. V lost 9 bases and J 1 base, leaving 21 bases between the germline ends. Per germline, CDR1 ENHRY and CDR2 SYGVKD. Unique molecular identifiers were incorporated when the TCRbeta library was constructed. TCRdb re-analysed the PCR reads in MiXCR, keeping a single row per CDR3 protein. The sample carries about 640,000 distinct CDR3 sequences, 10% to 15% recorded once. This clonotype was recorded a few times. Its specificity is unknown. Study results and caveats: Newly generated T cells supplied most T-cell counts and diversity one year post-transplant. Where alpha-beta T cells came from about two months after transplant was reportedly several hundred expanded graft clones. In some patients, recipient T cells and intrathymic progenitors surviving conditioning explained high day-60 diversity.

The chain carries TRBV10-3 and TRBJ1-2; TRBD1 is a possible D gene (6 bases). The specimen comprised PBMCs, mostly from graft donor cells, sampled 360 days after TCRalphabeta/CD19-depleted stem cell transplant. The sequence derives from a male patient younger than 18 who had a stem cell transplant for acute myeloid leukemia, so the T cells may come from the graft donor. This CDR3 reads CAIQQGNPAVNYGYTF. CDR3 coding DNA: TGTGCCATTCAACAGGGAAACCCCGCAGTTAACTATGGCTACACCTTC.